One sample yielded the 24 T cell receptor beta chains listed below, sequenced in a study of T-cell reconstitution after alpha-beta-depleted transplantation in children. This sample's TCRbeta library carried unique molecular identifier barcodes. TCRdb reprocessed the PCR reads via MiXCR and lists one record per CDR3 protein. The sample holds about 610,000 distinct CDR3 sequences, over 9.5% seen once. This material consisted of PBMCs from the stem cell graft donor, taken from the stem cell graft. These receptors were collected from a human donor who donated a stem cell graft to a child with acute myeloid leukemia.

DNA for the CDR3: TGCAGCGTTACAGGGTCAGGAAACACCATATATTTT. Protein: CSVTGSGNTIYF. The chain couples TRBV29-1 to TRBJ1-3; maybe TRBD1 (6 bases). Germline V gene sequence: CDR1 SQVTM, CDR2 ANQGSEA. The CDR3 is made up of 12 amino acids. The V gene lost 5 bases and the J gene lost 4 bases, with 9 bases spanning the gap.

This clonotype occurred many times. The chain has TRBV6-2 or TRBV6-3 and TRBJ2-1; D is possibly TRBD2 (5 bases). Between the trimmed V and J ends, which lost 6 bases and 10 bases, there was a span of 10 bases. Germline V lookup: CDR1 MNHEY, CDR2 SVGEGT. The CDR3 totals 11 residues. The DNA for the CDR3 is TGTGCCAGCAGAGGACTTCGAGAGCAGTTCTTC. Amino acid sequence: CASRGLREQFF.

The DNA for the CDR3 is TGTGCCAGCAGCCTTACAGCGGGAGGATCGGGTGGGTTCTTC. Amino acids: CASSLTAGGSGGFF. The chain is built from TRBV7-9 and TRBJ2-1, with 9 positions matching TRBD2. Germline V CDR1 and CDR2: SEHNR, FQNEAQ (reference sequence). The junction had 14 bases not matched to a gene; V was cut back by 5 bases and J by 15 bases. This CDR3 is built from 14 residues. The whole variable domain, remainder taken from reference TRBV7-9 and TRBJ2-1, is DTGVSQNPRHKITKRGQNVTFRCDPISEHNRLYWYRQTLGQGPEFLTYFQNEAQLEKSRLLSDRFSAERPKGSFSTLEIQRTEQGDSAMYLCASSLTAGGSGGFFGPGTRLTVL.

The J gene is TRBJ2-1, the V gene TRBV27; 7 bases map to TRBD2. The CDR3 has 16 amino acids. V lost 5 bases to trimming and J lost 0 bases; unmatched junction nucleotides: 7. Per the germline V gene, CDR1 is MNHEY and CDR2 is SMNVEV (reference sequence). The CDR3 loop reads CASSVPAGSSYNEQFF. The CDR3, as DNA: TGTGCCAGCAGTGTCCCAGCGGGGAGCTCCTACAATGAGCAGTTCTTC.

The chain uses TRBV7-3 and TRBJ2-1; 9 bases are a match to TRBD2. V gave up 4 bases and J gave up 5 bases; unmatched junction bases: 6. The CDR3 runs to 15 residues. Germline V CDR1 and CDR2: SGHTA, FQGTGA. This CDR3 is CASSSGTSPNNEQFF. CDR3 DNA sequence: TGTGCCAGCAGCTCCGGGACTAGCCCAAACAATGAGCAGTTCTTC.

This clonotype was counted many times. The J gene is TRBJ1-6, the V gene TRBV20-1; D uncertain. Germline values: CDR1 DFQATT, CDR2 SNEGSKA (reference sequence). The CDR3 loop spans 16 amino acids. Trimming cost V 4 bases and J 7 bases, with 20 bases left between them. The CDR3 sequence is CSATAFSPMGNSPLHF. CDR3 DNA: TGCAGTGCTACCGCCTTCAGCCCTATGGGAAATTCACCCCTCCACTTT.

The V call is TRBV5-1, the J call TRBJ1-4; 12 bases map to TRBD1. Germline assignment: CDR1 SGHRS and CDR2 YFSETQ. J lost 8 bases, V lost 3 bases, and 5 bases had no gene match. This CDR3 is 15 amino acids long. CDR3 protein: CASSWGTGGLEKLFF. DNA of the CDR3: TGCGCCAGCAGCTGGGGGACAGGGGGCTTGGAAAAACTGTTTTTT.

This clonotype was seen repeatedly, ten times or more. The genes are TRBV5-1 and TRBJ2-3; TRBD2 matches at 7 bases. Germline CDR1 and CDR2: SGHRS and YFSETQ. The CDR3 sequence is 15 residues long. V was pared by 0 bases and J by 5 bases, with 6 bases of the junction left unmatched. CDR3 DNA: TGCGCCAGCAGCTTGGCCCTAGCGGATCAAGATACGCAGTATTTT. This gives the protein CASSLALADQDTQYF.

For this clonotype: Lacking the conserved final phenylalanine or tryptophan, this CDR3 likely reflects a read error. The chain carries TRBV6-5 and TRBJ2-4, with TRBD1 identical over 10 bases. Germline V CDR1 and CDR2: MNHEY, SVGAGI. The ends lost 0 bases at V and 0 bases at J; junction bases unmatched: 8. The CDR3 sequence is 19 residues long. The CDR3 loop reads CASSYSGTGATSAKNIQYI. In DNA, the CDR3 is TGTGCCAGCAGTTACTCAGGGACAGGGGCAACCTCAGCCAAAAACATTCAGTACATC.

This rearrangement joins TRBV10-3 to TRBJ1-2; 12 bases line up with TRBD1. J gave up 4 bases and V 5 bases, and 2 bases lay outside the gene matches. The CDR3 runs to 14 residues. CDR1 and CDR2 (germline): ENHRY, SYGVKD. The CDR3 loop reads CAISWGQGAYGYTF. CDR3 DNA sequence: TGTGCCATCAGTTGGGGACAGGGGGCCTATGGCTACACCTTC.

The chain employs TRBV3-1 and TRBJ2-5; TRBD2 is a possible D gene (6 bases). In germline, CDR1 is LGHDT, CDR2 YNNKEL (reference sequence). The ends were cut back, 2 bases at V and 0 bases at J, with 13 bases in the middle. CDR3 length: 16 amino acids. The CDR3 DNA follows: TGTGCCAGCAGCCAAAGGGATGCGGGGTACCAAGAGACCCAGTACTTC. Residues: CASSQRDAGYQETQYF.

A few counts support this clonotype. This CDR3 is CASSYNPRTGVNTEAFF. DNA of the CDR3: TGTGCCAGCAGTTACAACCCCCGCACAGGGGTGAACACTGAAGCTTTCTTT. This chain links TRBV6-2 or TRBV6-3 with TRBJ1-1; TRBD1 aligns across 7 bases. The CDR3 is 17 amino acids. From germline, CDR1 is MNHEY and CDR2 SVGEGT. Trimming cost V 2 bases and J 0 bases; bases outside gene matches: 9.

The CDR3 protein is CAWSQGKGSYNEQFF. CDR3 bases: TGTGCCTGGTCACAGGGGAAAGGCTCCTACAATGAGCAGTTCTTC. This chain uses TRBV30 with TRBJ2-1; TRBD1 aligns across 7 bases. Germline lookup yields CDR1 GTSNPN and CDR2 SVGIG (reference sequence). With V trimmed by 5 bases and J by 0 bases, 7 bases remained unmatched. The CDR3 extends over 15 amino acids.

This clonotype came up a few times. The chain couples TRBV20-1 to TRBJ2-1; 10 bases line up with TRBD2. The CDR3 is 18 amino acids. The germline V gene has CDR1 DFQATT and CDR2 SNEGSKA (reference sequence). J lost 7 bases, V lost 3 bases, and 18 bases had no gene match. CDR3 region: CSASATGNLAGVNNEQFF. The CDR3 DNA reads TGCAGTGCTAGTGCAACAGGGAATCTAGCGGGAGTTAATAATGAGCAGTTCTTC.

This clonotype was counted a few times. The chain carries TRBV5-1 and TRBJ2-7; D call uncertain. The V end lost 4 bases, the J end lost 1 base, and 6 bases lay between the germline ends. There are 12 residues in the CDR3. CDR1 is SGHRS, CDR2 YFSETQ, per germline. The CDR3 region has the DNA TGCGCCAGCAGCGCGGAGTCCTACGAGCAGTACTTC. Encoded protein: CASSAESYEQYF.

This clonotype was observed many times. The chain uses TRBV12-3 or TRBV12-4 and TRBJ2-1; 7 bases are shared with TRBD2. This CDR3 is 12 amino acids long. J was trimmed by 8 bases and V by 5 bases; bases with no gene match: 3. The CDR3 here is CASSPLAYEQFF. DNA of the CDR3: TGTGCCAGCAGTCCACTAGCGTATGAGCAGTTCTTC.

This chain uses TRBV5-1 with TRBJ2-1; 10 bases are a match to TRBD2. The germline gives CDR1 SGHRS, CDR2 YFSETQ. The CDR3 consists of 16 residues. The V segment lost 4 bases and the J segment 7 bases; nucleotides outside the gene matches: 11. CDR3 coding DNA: TGCGCCAGCAGCCCGGAACAAGCGGGAGGGCCGAATGAGCAGTTCTTC. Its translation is CASSPEQAGGPNEQFF. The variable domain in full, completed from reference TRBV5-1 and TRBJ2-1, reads KAGVTQTPRYLIKTRGQQVTLSCSPISGHRSVSWYQQTPGQGLQFLFEYFSETQRNKGNFPGRFSGRQFSNSRSEMNVSTLELGDSALYLCASSPEQAGGPNEQFFGPGTRLTVL.

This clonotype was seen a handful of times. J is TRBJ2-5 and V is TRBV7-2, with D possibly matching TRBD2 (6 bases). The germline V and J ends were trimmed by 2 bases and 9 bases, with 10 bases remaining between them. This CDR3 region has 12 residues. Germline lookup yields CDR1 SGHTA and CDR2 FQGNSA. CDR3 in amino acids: CASSLKGEAQYF. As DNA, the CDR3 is TGTGCCAGCAGCTTAAAAGGGGAGGCCCAGTACTTC.

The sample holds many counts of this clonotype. CDR3 protein: CSVERVGPDTQYF. The DNA of the CDR3 is TGCAGCGTTGAGCGGGTAGGCCCAGATACGCAGTATTTT. The V gene is TRBV29-1, the J gene TRBJ2-3, with a possible D match to TRBD2 (5 bases). Per the germline V gene, CDR1 is SQVTM and CDR2 is ANQGSEA. The V end lost 3 bases, the J end lost 4 bases, and 11 bases lay between the germline ends. This CDR3 has 13 amino acids.

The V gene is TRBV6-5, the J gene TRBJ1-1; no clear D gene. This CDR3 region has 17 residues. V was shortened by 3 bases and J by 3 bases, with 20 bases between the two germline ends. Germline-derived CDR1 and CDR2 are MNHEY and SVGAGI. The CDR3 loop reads CASSYYFLSRRDTEAFF. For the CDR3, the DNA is TGTGCCAGCAGTTATTATTTCTTGTCTCGGCGGGACACTGAAGCTTTCTTT.

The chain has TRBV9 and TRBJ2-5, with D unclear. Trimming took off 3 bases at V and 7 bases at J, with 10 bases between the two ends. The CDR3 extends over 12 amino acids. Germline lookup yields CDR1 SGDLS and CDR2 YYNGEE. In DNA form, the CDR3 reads TGTGCCAGCAGCGAGAGATGGGGGACCCAGTACTTC. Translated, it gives CASSERWGTQYF.

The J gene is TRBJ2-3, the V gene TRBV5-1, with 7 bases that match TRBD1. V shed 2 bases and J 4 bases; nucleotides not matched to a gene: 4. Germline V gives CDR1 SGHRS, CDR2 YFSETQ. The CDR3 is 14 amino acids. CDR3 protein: CASSFDQGADTQYF. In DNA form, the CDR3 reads TGCGCCAGCAGCTTTGATCAGGGGGCAGATACGCAGTATTTT.

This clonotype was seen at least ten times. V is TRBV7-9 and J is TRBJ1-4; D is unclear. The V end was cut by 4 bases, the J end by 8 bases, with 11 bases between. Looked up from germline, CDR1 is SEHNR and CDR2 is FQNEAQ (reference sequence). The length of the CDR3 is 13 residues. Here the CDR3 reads CASSSRSGEKLFF. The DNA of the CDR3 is TGTGCCAGCAGCTCCAGAAGTGGGGAAAAACTGTTTTTT.

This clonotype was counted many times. The CDR3: CSVAQGSGANVLTF. The CDR3 DNA follows: TGCAGCGTTGCGCAGGGCTCTGGGGCCAACGTCCTGACTTTC. The chain links TRBV29-1 to TRBJ2-6; maybe TRBD1 (5 bases). Trimming removed 4 bases from V and 0 bases from J, with 7 bases in between. CDR1 SQVTM and CDR2 ANQGSEA come from the germline V gene. The CDR3 is 14 residues long. Complete variable domain (other parts from reference TRBV29-1 and TRBJ2-6): SAVISQKPSRDICQRGTSLTIQCQVDSQVTMMFWYRQQPGQSLTLIATANQGSEATYESGFVIDKFPISRPNLTFSTLTVSNMSPEDSSIYLCSVAQGSGANVLTFGAGSRLTVL.